This passage covers 10 T cell receptor beta chains from one sample sequenced in a study of cytomegalovirus exposure and HLA in healthy donors. The repertoire was sequenced with immunoSEQ multiplex PCR; TCRdb's copy has only in-frame clones and lacks some. The table lists under 150,000 clones, around nine tenths of them singletons. Sequencing was done on a sample of PBMCs. These receptors were collected from a woman aged 18-29 years in good health and CMV-seronegative.

The V and J genes are TRBV27 and TRBJ2-7; 13 positions agree with TRBD2. The germline V gene has CDR1 MNHEY and CDR2 SMNVEV (reference sequence). CDR3 length: 16 residues. V lost 2 bases and J lost 3; bases outside the gene matches: 4. The chain's CDR3 is CASSLGTSGTFYEQYF. The DNA of the CDR3 is TGTGCCAGCAGTTTAGGGACTAGCGGGACCTTCTACGAGCAGTACTTC.

The rearrangement joins TRBV7-9 to TRBJ2-7; TRBD1 aligns across 8 bases. Per germline, CDR1 SEHNR and CDR2 FQNEAQ (reference sequence). V shed 5 bases and J 0 bases; nucleotides not matched to a gene: 9. This CDR3 contains 16 residues. The CDR3 nucleotides are TGTGCCAGCAGCCCTGCCGTCGGACAGGGCTCCTACGAGCAGTACTTC. This gives the protein CASSPAVGQGSYEQYF.

The chain combines TRBV2 with TRBJ2-3, with 13 positions matching TRBD2. The V gene end was trimmed by 6 bases and the J gene end by 3 bases; junction bases not matched to a gene: 9. CDR3 length equals 17 residues. Germline loops: CDR1 SNHLY, CDR2 FYNNEI. CDR3 residues: CASSRSPGLAGTDTQYF. Written as DNA, the CDR3 is TGTGCCAGCAGCCGCAGTCCGGGACTAGCGGGGACAGATACGCAGTATTTT. Full variable domain (outside the CDR3, taken from reference TRBV2 and TRBJ2-3): EPEVTQTPSHQVTQMGQEVILRCVPISNHLYFYWYRQILGQKVEFLVSFYNNEISEKSEIFDDQFSVERPDGSNFTLKIRSTKLEDSAMYFCASSRSPGLAGTDTQYFGPGTRLTVL.

The chain is built from TRBV7-9 and TRBJ2-7; D might be TRBD2 (5 bases). Germline CDR1 is SEHNR and CDR2 is FQNEAQ (reference sequence). CDR3 size: 13 residues. Trimming took 0 bases from V and 6 from J, leaving 9 bases between them. CDR3 amino acids: CASSLAASREQYF. The CDR3 nucleotides read TGTGCCAGCAGCTTAGCGGCTAGCCGCGAGCAGTACTTC.

The V gene is TRBV14, the J gene TRBJ1-6; D not certain. V was pared by 1 base and J by 7 bases, with 11 bases between. The CDR3 length is 15 residues. The germline V gene has CDR1 SGHDN and CDR2 FVKESK. For the CDR3, the DNA is TGTGCCAGCAGCCAAGTGTCGGGGAGCAATTCACCCCTCCACTTT. Its translation is CASSQVSGSNSPLHF.

The chain joins TRBV2 to TRBJ1-5; the match to TRBD1 covers 9 bases. Per germline, CDR1 SNHLY and CDR2 FYNNEI. The CDR3 runs to 15 residues. J was trimmed by 4 bases and V by 0 bases; bases with no gene match: 1. CDR3 DNA: TGTGCCAGCAGTGAAGCGACAGGGGGGAATCAGCCCCAGCATTTT. It codes for CASSEATGGNQPQHF.

The rearrangement links TRBV18 to TRBJ2-7; 7 nucleotides line up with TRBD2. The CDR3 runs to 12 residues. CDR1 KGHSH and CDR2 LQKENI come from the germline V gene. With V trimmed by 3 bases and J by 5 bases, 1 base remained unmatched. CDR3 residues: CASSPGGDEQYF. CDR3 DNA: TGTGCCAGCTCACCGGGGGGGGACGAGCAGTACTTC.

The rearrangement links TRBV5-3 to TRBJ1-6; D gene unclear. TRBV5-3 belongs to the ORF category, with a function that is uncertain. CDR3 length equals 15 residues. V lost 4 bases and J 5 bases, leaving 13 bases between the germline ends. The CDR3 DNA is TGTGCCAGAAGCATAAACGGGATCAATAATTCACCCCTCCACTTT. It translates to CARSINGINNSPLHF.

This clone showed up just once. The CDR3, as DNA: TGTGCCAGCAGCTTTGGACTAGCGGGCGCTTACGAGCAGTACTTC. Protein product: CASSFGLAGAYEQYF. The chain recombines TRBV11-2 with TRBJ2-7; TRBD2 aligns across 11 bases. The CDR3 totals 15 residues. After removal of 3 bases from V and 4 bases from J, the junction contained 5 bases not matched to a gene. Germline V CDR1 and CDR2: SGHAT, FQNNGV.

The chain couples TRBV20-1 to TRBJ2-1; possible D gene TRBD2, 6 bases. Germline V CDR1 and CDR2: DFQATT, SNEGSKA (reference sequence). With 7 bases removed from V and 10 bases from J, the gap between germline ends came to 14 bases. The length of the CDR3 is 11 residues. The CDR3 here is CSGQNAGEQFF. CDR3 in DNA: TGCAGTGGACAGAACGCGGGAGAGCAGTTCTTC.